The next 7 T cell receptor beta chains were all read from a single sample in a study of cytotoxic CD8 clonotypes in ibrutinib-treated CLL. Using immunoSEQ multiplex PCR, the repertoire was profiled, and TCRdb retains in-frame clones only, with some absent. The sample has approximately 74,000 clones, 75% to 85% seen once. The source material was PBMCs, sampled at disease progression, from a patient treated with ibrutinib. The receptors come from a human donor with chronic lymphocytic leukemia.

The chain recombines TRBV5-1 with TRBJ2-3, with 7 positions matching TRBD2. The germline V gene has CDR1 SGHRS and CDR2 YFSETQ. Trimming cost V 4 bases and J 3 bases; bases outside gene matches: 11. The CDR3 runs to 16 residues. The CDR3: CASSLGGIGSTDTQYF. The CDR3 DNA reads TGCGCCAGCAGCCTGGGGGGGATTGGATCAACAGATACGCAGTATTTT.

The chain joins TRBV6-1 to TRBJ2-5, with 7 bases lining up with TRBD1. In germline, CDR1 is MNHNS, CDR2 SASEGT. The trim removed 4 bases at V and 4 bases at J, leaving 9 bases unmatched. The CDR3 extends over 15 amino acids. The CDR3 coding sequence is TGTGCCAGCAGTGTACAGGGGAATTTTAGAGAGACCCAGTACTTC. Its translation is CASSVQGNFRETQYF.

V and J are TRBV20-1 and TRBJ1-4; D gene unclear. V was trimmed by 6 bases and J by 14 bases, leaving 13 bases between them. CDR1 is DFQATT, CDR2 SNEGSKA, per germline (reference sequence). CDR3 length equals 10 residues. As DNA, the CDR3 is TGCAGTGCCAGCCCCAATGGTCTGTTTTTT. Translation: CSASPNGLFF.

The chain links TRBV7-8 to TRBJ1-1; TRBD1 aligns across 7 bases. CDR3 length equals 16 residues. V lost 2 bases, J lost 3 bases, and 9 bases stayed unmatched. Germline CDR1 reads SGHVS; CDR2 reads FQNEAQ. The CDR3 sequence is CASSLIPQGVYTEAFF. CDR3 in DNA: TGTGCCAGCAGCTTAATTCCCCAGGGGGTGTACACTGAAGCTTTCTTT. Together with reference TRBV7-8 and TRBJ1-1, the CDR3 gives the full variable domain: GAGVSQSPRYKVAKRGQDVALRCDPISGHVSLFWYQQALGQGPEFLTYFQNEAQLDKSGLPSDRFFAERPEGSVSTLKIQRTQQEDSAVYLCASSLIPQGVYTEAFFGQGTRLTVV.

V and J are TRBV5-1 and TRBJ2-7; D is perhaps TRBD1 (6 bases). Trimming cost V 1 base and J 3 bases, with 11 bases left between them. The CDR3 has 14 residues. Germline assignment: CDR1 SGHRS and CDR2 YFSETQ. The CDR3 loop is CASSLTGFFYEQYF. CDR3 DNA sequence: TGCGCCAGCAGCTTGACAGGGTTCTTCTACGAGCAGTACTTC.

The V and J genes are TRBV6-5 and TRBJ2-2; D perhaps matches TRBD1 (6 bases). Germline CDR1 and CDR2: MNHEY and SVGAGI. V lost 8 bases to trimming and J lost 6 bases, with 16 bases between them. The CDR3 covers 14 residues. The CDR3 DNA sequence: TGTGCCAGCCAGAGCACAGGGAGACCCGGGGAGCTGTTTTTT. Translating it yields CASQSTGRPGELFF.

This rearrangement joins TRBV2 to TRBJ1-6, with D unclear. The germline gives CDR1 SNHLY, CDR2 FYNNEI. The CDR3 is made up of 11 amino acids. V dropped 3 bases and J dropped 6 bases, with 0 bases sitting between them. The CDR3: CASSDNSPLHF. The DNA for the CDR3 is TGTGCCAGCAGTGATAATTCACCCCTCCACTTT.